This T cell receptor (beta chain) stems from a study of blood T cell repertoires in COVID-19. Overall study: Acute and convalescent COVID-19 samples came from the United States, Italy and Spain.

Original data processing: Amplified reference gene primers provided the basis for estimating nucleated cell counts. Profiled with immunoSEQ multiplex PCR; TCRdb holds only in-frame clones, not every one. V and J calls and clone size are as listed in that table; D and trimming were resolved from the DNA. Of some 150,000 clones listed, 86% were seen once; the top ten hold 8.2%. The CDR3 has 14 residues. CDR1 is LGHDT and CDR2 is YNNKEL in the germline V gene (reference sequence). Trimming left V 0 bases short and J 4 bases short, with 10 bases between. The chain recombines TRBV3-1 (or the pseudogene TRBV3-2) with TRBJ2-7, with D perhaps TRBD2 (5 bases). The sample consisted of peripheral blood. The source is a woman aged 55-70 years with acute or convalescent COVID-19. In DNA form, the CDR3 reads TGTGCCAGCAGCCAAGATCCAGCGGTTTACGAGCAGTACTTC. This translates into CASSQDPAVYEQYF.